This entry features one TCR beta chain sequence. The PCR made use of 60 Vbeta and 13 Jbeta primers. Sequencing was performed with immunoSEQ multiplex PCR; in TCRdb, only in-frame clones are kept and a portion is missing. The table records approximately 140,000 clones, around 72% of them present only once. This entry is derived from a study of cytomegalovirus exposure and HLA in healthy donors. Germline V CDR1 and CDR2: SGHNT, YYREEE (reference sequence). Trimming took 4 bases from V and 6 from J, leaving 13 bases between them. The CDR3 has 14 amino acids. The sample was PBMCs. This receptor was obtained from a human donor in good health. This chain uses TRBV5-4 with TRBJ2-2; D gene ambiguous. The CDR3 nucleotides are TGTGCCAGCAGCCCTCAAATAGCCTCCGGGGAGCTGTTTTTT. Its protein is CASSPQIASGELFF.